The present TCR beta chain was sequenced within a study of CD8+ T cells in alopecia areata. Findings of the study overall: Sequencing of scalp tissue also captures the resident alphabeta T cells of normal skin.

Once RNA had been extracted, it was reverse transcribed into cDNA to act as the sequencing template. Sequenced by immunoSEQ multiplex PCR; TCRdb stores in-frame clones only, minus some. The sample yields under 250,000 clones, 57% seen once. This clone was seen only a few times. Its antigen is currently unknown. This receptor was obtained from a human donor with alopecia areata. Sequencing was performed on CD4+ T cells sorted from blood, taken at week 0.

CDR3 DNA sequence: TGCGCCAGCAGCTCAGATTCGACAGCGAACACTGAAGCTTTCTTT. Translating gives CASSSDSTANTEAFF. The chain recombines TRBV5-1 with TRBJ1-1, with a weak D call TRBD1 (5 bases). This CDR3 has 15 residues. Germline CDR1 is SGHRS and CDR2 is YFSETQ. V was shortened by 3 bases and J by 1 base, with 13 bases between the two germline ends.